This TCR beta chain was sequenced in a study of T cells expressing NK-cell markers. Study in general: Eight donors were sequenced, of whom seven were HCMV-seropositive, while the remaining one was HCMV-seronegative. Whole-study results and caveats: Several of the donors carried dominant NKG2C+ clonotypes that took up roughly 1.0-7.5% of their CD8+ T cells.

As regards this clonotype: The antigen remains undetermined.

Using the 5' RACE reads, TCRdb records one entry per CDR3 protein without DNA. The repertoire shows roughly 430,000 distinct CDR3 sequences; the top ten hold 7.3%. The sequenced sample consisted of blood T cells: a sorted CD56 or NKG2C T cell subset, CD4+ or CD8+ T cells, or bulk PBMC T cells (not recorded which). The receptor was derived from a woman aged 18 to 75 in good health.

This CDR3 is CSAELAGGYNEQFF. V usage is TRBV20-1 and J usage is TRBJ2-1; TCRdb names TRBD2, which stays unverified in the absence of DNA. This CDR3 comprises 14 residues. CDR1 is DFQATT and CDR2 is SNEGSKA in the germline V gene (reference sequence).